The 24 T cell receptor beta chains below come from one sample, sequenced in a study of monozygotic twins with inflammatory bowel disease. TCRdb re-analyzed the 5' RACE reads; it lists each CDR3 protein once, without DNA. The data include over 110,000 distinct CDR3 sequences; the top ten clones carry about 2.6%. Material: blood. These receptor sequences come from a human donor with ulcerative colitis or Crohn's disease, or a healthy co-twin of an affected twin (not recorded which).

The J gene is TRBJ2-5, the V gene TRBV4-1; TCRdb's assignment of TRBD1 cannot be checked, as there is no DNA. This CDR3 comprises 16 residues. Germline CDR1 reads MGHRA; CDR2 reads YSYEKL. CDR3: CASSQEGTGVKETQYF.

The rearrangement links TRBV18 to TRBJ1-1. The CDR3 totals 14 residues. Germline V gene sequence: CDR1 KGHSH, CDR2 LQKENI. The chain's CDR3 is CASSPTTGNTEAFF.

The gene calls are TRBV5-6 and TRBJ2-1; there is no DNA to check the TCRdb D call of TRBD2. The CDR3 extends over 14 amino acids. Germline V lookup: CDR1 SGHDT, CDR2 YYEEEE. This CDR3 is CASSLEGIRSEQFF. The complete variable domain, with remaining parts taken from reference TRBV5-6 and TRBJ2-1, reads DAGVTQSPTHLIKTRGQQVTLRCSPKSGHDTVSWYQQALGQGPQFIFQYYEEEERQRGNFPDRFSGHQFPNYSSELNVNALLLGDSALYLCASSLEGIRSEQFFGPGTRLTVL.

The CDR3 loop reads CASSLAGNTGELFF. The J gene is TRBJ2-2, the V gene TRBV7-9. The CDR3 loop spans 14 amino acids. Germline V gene sequence: CDR1 SEHNR, CDR2 FQNEAQ (reference sequence).

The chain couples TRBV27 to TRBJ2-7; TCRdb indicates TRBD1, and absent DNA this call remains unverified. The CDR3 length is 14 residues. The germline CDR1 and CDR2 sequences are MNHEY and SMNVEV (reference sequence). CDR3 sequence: CASSSRGGYYEQYF.

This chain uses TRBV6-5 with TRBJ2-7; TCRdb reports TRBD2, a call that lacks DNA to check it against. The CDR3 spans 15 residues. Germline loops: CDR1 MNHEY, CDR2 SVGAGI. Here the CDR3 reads CASSYLGLAGVEQYF.

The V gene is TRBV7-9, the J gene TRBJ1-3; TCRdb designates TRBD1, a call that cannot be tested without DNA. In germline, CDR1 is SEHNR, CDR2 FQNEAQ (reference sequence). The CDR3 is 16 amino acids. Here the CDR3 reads CASSPQGASSGNTIYF.

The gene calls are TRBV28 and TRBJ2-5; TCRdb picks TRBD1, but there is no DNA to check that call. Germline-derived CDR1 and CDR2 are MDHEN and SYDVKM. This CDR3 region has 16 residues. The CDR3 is CASSSSGTGNQETQYF. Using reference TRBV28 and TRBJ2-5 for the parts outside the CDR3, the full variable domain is DVKVTQSSRYLVKRTGEKVFLECVQDMDHENMFWYRQDPGLGLRLIYFSYDVKMKEKGDIPEGYSVSREKKERFSLILESASTNQTSMYLCASSSSGTGNQETQYFGPGTRLLVL.

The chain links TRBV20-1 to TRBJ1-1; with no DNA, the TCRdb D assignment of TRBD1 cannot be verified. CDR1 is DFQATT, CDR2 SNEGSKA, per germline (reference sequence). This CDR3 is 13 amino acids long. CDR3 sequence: CSALNPGGTEAFF.

The CDR3 loop is CASSQDLAGGPYNEQFF. The gene calls are TRBV4-3 and TRBJ2-1; TCRdb designates TRBD1, a call that cannot be tested without DNA. This CDR3 contains 17 residues. CDR1 and CDR2 (germline): LGHNA, YSLEER.

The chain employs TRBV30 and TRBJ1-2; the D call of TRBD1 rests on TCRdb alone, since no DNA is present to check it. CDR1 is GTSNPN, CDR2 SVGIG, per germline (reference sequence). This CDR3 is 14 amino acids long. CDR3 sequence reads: CAWSVLGRGYGYTF.

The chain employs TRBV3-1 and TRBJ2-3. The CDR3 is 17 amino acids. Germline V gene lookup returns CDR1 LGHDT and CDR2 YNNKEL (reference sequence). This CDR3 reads CASSQDGLTGEGDTQYF.

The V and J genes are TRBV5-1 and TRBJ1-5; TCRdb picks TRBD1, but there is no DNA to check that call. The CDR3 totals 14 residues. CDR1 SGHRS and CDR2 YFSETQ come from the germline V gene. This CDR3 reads CASSLRQGAQPQHF. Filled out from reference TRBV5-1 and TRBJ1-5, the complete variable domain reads KAGVTQTPRYLIKTRGQQVTLSCSPISGHRSVSWYQQTPGQGLQFLFEYFSETQRNKGNFPGRFSGRQFSNSRSEMNVSTLELGDSALYLCASSLRQGAQPQHFGDGTRLSIL.

This CDR3 reads CASSFAPRGMNTEAFF. This chain uses TRBV7-9 with TRBJ1-1. The CDR3 is made up of 16 amino acids. Germline-derived CDR1 and CDR2 are SEHNR and FQNEAQ (reference sequence).

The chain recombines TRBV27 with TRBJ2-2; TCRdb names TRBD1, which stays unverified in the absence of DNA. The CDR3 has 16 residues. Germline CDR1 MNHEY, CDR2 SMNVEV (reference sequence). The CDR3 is CASSKSPGRNTGELFF.

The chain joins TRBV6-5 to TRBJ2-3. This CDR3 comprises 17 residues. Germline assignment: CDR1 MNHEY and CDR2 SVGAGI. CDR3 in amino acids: CASSYTSMETSTDTQYF.

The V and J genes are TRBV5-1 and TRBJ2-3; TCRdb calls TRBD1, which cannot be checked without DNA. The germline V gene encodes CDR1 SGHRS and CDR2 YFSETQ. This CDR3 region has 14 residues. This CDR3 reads CTSADQGSTDTQYF.

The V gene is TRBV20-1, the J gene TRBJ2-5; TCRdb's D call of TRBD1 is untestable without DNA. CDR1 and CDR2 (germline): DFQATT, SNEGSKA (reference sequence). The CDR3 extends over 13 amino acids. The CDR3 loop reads CSASRGNQETQYF.

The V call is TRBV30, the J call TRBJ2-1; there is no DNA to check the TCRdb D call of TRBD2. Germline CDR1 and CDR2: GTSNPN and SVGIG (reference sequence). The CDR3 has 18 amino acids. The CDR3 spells CAWSPTTSGGIAYNEQFF.

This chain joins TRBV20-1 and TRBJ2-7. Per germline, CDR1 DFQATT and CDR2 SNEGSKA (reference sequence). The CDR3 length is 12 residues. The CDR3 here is CSATGGPYEQYF.

This chain's CDR3 is CASSIGPTYEQYF. V and J are TRBV19 and TRBJ2-7. CDR1 and CDR2 from the germline V gene are LNHDA and SQIVND (reference sequence). The CDR3 is 13 amino acids.

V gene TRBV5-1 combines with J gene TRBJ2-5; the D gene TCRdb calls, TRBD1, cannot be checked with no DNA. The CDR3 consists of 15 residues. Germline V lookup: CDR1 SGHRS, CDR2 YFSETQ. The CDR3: CASSLDGTSGETQYF.

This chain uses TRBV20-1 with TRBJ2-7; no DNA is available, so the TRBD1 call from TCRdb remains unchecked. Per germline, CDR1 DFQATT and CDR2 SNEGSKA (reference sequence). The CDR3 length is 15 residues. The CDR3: CSALPFQGVSYEQYF.

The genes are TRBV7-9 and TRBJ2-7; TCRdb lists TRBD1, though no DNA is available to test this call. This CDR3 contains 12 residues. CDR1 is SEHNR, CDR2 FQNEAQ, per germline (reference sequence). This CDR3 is CASNGGADEQYF.